Listed below are T cell receptor beta chains from one sample, sequenced in a study of cytomegalovirus exposure and HLA in healthy donors. The repertoire was sequenced with immunoSEQ multiplex PCR; TCRdb's copy has only in-frame clones and lacks some. The sample has roughly 120,000 clones; more than 65% are singletons. Specimen: PBMCs. The origin of the receptors is a man aged 25 to 45 in good health and CMV-seropositive. CDR3s leave out the opening cysteine and the closing phenylalanine or tryptophan.

13 TRBV6-1 ASSAYQISNQPQH
14 TRBV12-5 ASGSSSLGHQETQY
13 TRBV7-3 ASSPSGGPLETQY
14 TRBV5-5 ASSLVPGQNNYGYT
14 TRBV19 ASSIGPGGNNQPQH
9 TRBV30 ATRQNTEAF
13 TRBV6-1 ASRAGTGNTGELF
13 TRBV6-5 ASSSRLSRQETQY
13 TRBV7-2 ASSWASGGTDTQY
9 TRBV5-3 ARGRGYEQY
12 TRBV19 ASSIGRVNTEAF
15 TRBV9 ASSVRGDRSSYNEQF
13 TRBV25-1 ASSGLSGTYNEQF
12 TRBV27 ASSLRVLGTEAF
17 TRBV7-9 ASSPRPRKLAGGTDTQY
11 TRBV2 ASNIRADDTQY
13 TRBV6-1 ASSRTGPSSYEQY
16 TRBV9 ASSVAASGGDAAYEQY
12 TRBV1 TSSQEGRGDGYT
11 TRBV5-1 ASSLRTEYGYT
13 TRBV19 ASSMATGDTDTQY
14 TRBV27 ASSSQGQGMADTQY
12 TRBV6-5 ASRGLGSASPLH
11 TRBV2 ASSGQMNTEAF
12 TRBV30 AWSVLGSNSPLH
11 TRBV6-6 ASSTKGGGGYT
11 TRBV7-2 ASNPTGGGEQY
13 TRBV14 ASSLARGYTGELF
16 TRBV5-1 ASSLAHDRGRYGNIQY
15 TRBV4-2 ASSPGLAGGPVETQY
16 TRBV4-2 ASSQDPGLARSSYEQY
11 TRBV27 ASSSRPIGGLF
13 TRBV4-1 ASSQDPSGEYEQY
12 TRBV5-1 ASSLRQGESPLH
13 TRBV6-6 ASSQPGLMNTEAF
11 TRBV2 ASSEDRAVGQY
10 TRBV10-3 AIKDRGETQY
11 TRBV11-2 ASSLGTAYEQY
14 TRBV18 ASSQDEGRTNEKLF
14 TRBV14 ASSQEIGDGKNEQY
14 TRBV19 ASSIGRGPAPYGYT
11 TRBV10-3 AIRMTGGYEQY
14 TRBV2 ASRAERGLAVDTQY
15 TRBV4-3 ASSQDPPTGDNSPLH
14 TRBV5-6 ASSFGTGDLLYGYT
12 TRBV15 ATSRGGNNYGYT
13 TRBV4-2 ASSRARGVSYEQY
11 TRBV6-1 ASWRAGANVLT
12 TRBV7-9 ASSLGQGNEKLF